Described below is a single T cell receptor (beta chain) sequence and its context. The authors' processing: Estimation of nucleated cell counts relied on the amplification of reference gene primers. Generated by immunoSEQ multiplex PCR, the TCRdb table keeps only in-frame clones and is missing some. V and J calls and clone size are copied from that table; D and trimming were computed from the DNA. The sample contains roughly 82,000 clones, roughly 88% of which appear only once. This entry is derived from a study of blood T cell repertoires in COVID-19. Study-level information: Donors in the United States, Italy and Spain gave samples during acute or convalescent COVID-19. The analysed material was cDNA or gDNA that came from T cells, B-cell-depleted T cells, or PBMCs.

Sequences were obtained from peripheral blood. The receptor was isolated from a woman between 50 and 59 years old in a cohort sampled during active COVID-19.

The CDR3 protein is CASSLGGYNQPQHF. CDR3 DNA sequence: TGTGCCAGCAGCCTAGGGGGTTACAATCAGCCCCAGCATTTT. The chain joins TRBV28 to TRBJ1-5, with D maybe TRBD1 (6 bases). The CDR3 is 14 amino acids. V was shortened by 6 bases and J by 3 bases, with 12 bases between the two germline ends. CDR1 and CDR2 from the germline V gene are MDHEN and SYDVKM.